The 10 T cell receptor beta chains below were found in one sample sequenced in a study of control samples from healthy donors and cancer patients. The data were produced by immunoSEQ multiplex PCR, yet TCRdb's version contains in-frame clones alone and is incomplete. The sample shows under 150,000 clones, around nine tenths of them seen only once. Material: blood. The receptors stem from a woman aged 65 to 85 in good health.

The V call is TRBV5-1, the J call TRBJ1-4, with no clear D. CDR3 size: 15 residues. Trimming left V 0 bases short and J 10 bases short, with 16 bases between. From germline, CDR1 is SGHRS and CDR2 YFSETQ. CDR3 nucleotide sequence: TGCGCCAGCAGCTTGGCCGGGGTCCTGTCGGGAAAACTGTTTTTT. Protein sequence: CASSLAGVLSGKLFF.

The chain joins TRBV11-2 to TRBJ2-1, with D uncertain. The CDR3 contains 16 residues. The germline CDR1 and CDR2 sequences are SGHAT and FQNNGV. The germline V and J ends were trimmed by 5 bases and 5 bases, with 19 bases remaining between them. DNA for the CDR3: TGTGCCAGCAGCCGCCGCTACGGTGACACTGACAATGAGCAGTTCTTC. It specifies CASSRRYGDTDNEQFF.

CDR3 in DNA: TGTGCCAGCAGCTTAGGGGGCGCAGGGGCCAACGTCCTGACTTTC. Translating gives CASSLGGAGANVLTF. This chain uses TRBV7-9 with TRBJ2-6; a possible D gene is TRBD1 (5 bases). CDR1 is SEHNR, CDR2 FQNEAQ, per germline (reference sequence). Trimming left V 1 base short and J 4 bases short, with 8 bases between. CDR3 length: 15 residues. Full variable domain (missing parts from reference TRBV7-9 and TRBJ2-6): DTGVSQNPRHKITKRGQNVTFRCDPISEHNRLYWYRQTLGQGPEFLTYFQNEAQLEKSRLLSDRFSAERPKGSFSTLEIQRTEQGDSAMYLCASSLGGAGANVLTFGAGSRLTVL.

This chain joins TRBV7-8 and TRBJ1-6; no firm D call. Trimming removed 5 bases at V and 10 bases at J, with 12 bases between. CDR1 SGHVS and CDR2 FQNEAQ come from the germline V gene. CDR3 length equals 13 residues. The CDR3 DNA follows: TGTGCCAGCAGCCAAGGGCCAGGATCACCCCTCCACTTT. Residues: CASSQGPGSPLHF.

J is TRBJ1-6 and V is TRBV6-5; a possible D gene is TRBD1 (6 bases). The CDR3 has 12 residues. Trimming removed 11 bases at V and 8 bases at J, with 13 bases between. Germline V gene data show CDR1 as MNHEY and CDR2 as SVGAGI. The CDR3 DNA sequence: TGTGCCTGTAAGGGGGGCGATTCACCCCTCCACTTT. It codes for CACKGGDSPLHF.

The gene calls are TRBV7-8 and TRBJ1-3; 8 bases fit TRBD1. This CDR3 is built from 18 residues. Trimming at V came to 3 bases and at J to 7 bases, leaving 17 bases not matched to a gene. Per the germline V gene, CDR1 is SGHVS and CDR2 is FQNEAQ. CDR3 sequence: CASSLGPTGEAEGNTIYF. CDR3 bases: TGTGCCAGCAGCTTGGGTCCGACAGGGGAGGCGGAAGGGAACACCATATATTTT. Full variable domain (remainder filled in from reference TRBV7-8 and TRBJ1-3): GAGVSQSPRYKVAKRGQDVALRCDPISGHVSLFWYQQALGQGPEFLTYFQNEAQLDKSGLPSDRFFAERPEGSVSTLKIQRTQQEDSAVYLCASSLGPTGEAEGNTIYFGEGSWLTVV.

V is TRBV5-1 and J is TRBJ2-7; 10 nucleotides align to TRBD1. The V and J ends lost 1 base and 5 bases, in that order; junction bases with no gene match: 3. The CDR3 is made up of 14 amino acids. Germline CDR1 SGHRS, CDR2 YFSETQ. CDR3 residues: CASSLLTGGDEQYF. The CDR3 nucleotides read TGCGCCAGCAGCTTGCTGACAGGGGGCGACGAGCAGTACTTC.

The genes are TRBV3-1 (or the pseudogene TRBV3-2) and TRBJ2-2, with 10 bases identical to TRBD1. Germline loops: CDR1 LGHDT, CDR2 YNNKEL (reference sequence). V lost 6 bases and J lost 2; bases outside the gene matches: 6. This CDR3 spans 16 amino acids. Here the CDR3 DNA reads TGTGCCAGCAGTAGCCGGGACAGGGGTAACACCGGGGAGCTGTTTTTT. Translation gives CASSSRDRGNTGELFF.

The CDR3 loop reads CASTPHKRTEAFF. CDR3 nucleotide sequence: TGTGCCAGTACCCCCCACAAGAGGACTGAAGCTTTCTTT. The J gene is TRBJ1-1, the V gene TRBV19; no clear D. Germline V lookup: CDR1 LNHDA, CDR2 SQIVND (reference sequence). Trimming shortened V by 7 bases and J by 5 bases, and 14 bases separated the two germline ends. The length of the CDR3 is 13 residues.

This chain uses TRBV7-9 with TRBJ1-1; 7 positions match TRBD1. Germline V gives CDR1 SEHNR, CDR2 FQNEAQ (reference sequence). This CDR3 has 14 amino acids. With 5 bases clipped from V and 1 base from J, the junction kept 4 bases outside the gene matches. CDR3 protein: CASSLWTGNTEAFF. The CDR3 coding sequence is TGTGCCAGCAGCCTCTGGACAGGGAACACTGAAGCTTTCTTT.